The clone carrying this TCR beta chain appeared a single time. The antigen is not known. One junction end disagrees with the germline gene, perhaps due to a read error. Other DNA sequences in this specimen translate into the identical CDR3. These data originate in a study of cytomegalovirus exposure and HLA in healthy donors. About the study: Around 200 million T cells yielded 100 million to 130 million unique TCR beta sequences, as an earlier analysis found. Points from the study as a whole: When analyzed later, the rates of TCR association showed variation by HLA locus, with DRB1 the most and HLA-C the fewest. Compared with the roughly 730-donor mean, an Asian-associated ancestry cluster reportedly had fewer N-insertions, according to a later analysis.

Looked up from germline, CDR1 is MNHEY and CDR2 is SMNVEV (reference sequence). The length of the CDR3 is 17 residues. Primers included in the PCR were 60 Vbeta and 13 Jbeta primers. Data came from immunoSEQ multiplex PCR; TCRdb stores just in-frame clones and leaves some out. The data contain 150,000 or so clones, 70% to 80% of them seen just once; the ten biggest clones take up 7.5% to 9%. The rearrangement links TRBV27 to TRBJ1-2; 9 nucleotides match TRBD1. Sequencing was performed on PBMCs. This TCR was recovered from a man aged 25 to 45 in good health and CMV-seropositive. CDR3 coding DNA: TGTGCCAGCAGCCTTCGGACAGGGGTCGAAGCTAACTATGGCTATACCTTC. It specifies CASSLRTGVEANYGYTF.